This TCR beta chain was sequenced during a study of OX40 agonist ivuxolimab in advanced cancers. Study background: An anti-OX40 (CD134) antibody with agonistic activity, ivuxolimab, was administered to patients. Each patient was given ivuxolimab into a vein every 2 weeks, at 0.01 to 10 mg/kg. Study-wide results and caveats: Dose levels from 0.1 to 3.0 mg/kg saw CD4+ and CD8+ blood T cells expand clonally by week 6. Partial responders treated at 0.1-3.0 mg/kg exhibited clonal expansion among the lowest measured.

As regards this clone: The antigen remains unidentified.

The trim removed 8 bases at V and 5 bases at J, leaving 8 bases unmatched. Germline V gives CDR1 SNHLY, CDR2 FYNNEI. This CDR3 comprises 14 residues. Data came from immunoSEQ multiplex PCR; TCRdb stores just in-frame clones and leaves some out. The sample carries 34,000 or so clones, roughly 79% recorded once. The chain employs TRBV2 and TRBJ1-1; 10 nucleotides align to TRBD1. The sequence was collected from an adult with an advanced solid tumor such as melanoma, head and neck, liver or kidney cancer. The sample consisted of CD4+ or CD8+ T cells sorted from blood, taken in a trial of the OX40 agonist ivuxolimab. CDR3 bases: TGTGCCAGCGCTTCGGACAGGGGGAGAACTGAAGCTTTCTTT. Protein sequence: CASASDRGRTEAFF. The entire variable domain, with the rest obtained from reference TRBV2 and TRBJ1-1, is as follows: EPEVTQTPSHQVTQMGQEVILRCVPISNHLYFYWYRQILGQKVEFLVSFYNNEISEKSEIFDDQFSVERPDGSNFTLKIRSTKLEDSAMYFCASASDRGRTEAFFGQGTRLTVV.